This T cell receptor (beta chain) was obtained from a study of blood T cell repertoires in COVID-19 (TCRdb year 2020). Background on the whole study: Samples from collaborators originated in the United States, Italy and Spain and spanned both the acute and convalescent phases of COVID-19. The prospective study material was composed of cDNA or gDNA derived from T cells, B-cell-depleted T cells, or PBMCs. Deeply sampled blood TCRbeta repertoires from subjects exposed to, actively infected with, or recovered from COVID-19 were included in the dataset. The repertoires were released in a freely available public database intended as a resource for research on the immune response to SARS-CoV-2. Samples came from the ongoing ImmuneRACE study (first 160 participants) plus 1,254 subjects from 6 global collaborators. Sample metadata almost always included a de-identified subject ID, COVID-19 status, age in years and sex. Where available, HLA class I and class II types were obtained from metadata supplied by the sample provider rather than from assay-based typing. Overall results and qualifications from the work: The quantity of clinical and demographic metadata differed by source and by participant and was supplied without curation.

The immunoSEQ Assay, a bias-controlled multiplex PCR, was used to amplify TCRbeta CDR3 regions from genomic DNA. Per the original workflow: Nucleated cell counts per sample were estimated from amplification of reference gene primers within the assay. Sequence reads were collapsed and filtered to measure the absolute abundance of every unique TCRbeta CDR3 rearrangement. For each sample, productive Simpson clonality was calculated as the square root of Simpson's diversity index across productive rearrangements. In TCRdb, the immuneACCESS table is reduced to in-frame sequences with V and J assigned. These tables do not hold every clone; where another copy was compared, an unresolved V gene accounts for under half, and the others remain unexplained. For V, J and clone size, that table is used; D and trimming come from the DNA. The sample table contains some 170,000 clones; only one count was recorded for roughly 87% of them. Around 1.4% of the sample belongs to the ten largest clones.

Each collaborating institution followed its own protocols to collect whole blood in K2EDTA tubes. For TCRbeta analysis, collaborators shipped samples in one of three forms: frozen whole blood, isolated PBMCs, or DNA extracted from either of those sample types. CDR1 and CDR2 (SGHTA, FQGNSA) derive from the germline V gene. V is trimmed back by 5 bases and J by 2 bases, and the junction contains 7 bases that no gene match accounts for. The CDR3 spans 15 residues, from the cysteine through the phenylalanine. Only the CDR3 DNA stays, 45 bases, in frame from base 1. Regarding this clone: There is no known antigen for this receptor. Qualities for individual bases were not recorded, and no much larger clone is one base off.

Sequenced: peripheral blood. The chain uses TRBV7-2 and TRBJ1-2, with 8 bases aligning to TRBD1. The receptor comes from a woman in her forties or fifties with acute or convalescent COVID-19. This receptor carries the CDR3 CASSTDGQGNYGYTF. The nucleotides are TGTGCCAGCAGCACCGACGGACAGGGCAACTATGGCTACACCTTC.